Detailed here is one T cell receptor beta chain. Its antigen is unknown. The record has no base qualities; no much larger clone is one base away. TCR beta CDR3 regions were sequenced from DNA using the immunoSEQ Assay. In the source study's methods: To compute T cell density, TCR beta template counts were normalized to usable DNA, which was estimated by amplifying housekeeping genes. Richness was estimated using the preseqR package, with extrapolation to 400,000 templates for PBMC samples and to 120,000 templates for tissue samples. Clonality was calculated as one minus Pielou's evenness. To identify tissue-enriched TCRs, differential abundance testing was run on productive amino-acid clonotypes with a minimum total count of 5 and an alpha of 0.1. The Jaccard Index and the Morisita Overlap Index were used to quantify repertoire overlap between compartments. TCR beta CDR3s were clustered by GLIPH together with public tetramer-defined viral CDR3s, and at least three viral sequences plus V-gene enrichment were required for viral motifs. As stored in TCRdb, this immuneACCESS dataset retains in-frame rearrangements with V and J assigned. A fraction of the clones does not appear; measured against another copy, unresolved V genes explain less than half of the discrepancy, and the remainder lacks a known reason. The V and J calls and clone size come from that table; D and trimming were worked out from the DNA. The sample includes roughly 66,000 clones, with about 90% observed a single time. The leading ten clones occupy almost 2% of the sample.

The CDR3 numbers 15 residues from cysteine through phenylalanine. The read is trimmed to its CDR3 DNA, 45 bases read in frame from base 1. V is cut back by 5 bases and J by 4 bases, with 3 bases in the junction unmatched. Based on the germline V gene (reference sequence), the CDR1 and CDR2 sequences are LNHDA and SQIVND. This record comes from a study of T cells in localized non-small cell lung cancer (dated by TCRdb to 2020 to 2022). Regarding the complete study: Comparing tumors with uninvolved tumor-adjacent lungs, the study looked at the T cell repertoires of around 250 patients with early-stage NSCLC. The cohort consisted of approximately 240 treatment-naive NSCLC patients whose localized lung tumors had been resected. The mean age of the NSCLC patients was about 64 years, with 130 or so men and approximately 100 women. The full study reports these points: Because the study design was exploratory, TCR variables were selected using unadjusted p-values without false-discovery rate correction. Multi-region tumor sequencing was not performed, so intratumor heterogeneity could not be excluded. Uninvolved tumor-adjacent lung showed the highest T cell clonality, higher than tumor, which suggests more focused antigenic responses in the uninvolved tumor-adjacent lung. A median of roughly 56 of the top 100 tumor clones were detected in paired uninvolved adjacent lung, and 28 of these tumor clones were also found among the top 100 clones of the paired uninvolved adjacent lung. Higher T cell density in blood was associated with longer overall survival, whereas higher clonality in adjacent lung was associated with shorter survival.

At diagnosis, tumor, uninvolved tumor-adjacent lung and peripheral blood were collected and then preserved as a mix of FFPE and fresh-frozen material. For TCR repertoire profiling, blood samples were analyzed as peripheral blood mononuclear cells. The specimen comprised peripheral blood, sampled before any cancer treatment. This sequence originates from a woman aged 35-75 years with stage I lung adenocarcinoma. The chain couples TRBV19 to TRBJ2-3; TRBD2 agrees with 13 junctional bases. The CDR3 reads CASSLLAGGPDTQYF. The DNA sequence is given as TGTGCCAGTAGTTTACTAGCGGGGGGGCCAGATACGCAGTATTTT. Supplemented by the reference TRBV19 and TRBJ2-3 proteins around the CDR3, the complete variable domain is DGGITQSPKYLFRKEGQNVTLSCEQNLNHDAMYWYRQDPGQGLRLIYYSQIVNDFQKGDIAEGYSVSREKKESFPLTVTSAQKNPTAFYLCASSLLAGGPDTQYFGPGTRLTVL.